Below are 4 T cell receptor beta chains sequenced from a single sample in a study of OX40 agonist ivuxolimab in advanced cancers. Generated by immunoSEQ multiplex PCR, the TCRdb table keeps only in-frame clones and is missing some. The top ten clones hold 6% to 7% of a sample with tens of thousands of clones, roughly 87% of them seen once. The sequencing here drew on CD4+ or CD8+ T cells sorted from blood, taken in a trial of the OX40 agonist ivuxolimab. The receptors come from an adult with an advanced solid tumor such as melanoma, head and neck, liver or kidney cancer.

This clone has just one count. The chain links TRBV27 to TRBJ2-7; no firm D call. The V gene lost 2 bases and the J gene lost 1 base, with 6 bases spanning the gap. The CDR3 totals 13 residues. CDR1 MNHEY and CDR2 SMNVEV come from the germline V gene (reference sequence). Written as DNA, the CDR3 is TGTGCCAGCAGTTTACAGTTTTCCTACGAGCAGTACTTC. It specifies CASSLQFSYEQYF.

The chain joins TRBV4-1 to TRBJ1-1; D is unclear. V was shortened by 1 base and J by 14 bases, with 8 bases between the two germline ends. Germline loops: CDR1 MGHRA, CDR2 YSYEKL. The CDR3 is made up of 10 amino acids. The chain's CDR3 is CASSQGERFF. The DNA of the CDR3 is TGCGCCAGCAGCCAAGGGGAGCGGTTCTTT.

J is TRBJ2-1 and V is TRBV7-9, with TRBD2 identical over 12 bases. This CDR3 has 15 residues. J lost 4 bases, V lost 4 bases, and 2 bases had no gene match. Germline lookup yields CDR1 SEHNR and CDR2 FQNEAQ (reference sequence). In DNA, the CDR3 is TGTGCCAGCAGCTCTAGCGGGAGGGTTTACAATGAGCAGTTCTTC. As protein: CASSSSGRVYNEQFF.

The V and J genes are TRBV7-6 and TRBJ2-7; 8 bases are a match to TRBD1. In germline, CDR1 is SGHVS, CDR2 FNYEAQ. Trimming at V came to 3 bases and at J to 4 bases, leaving 8 bases not matched to a gene. This CDR3 has 15 residues. The CDR3 protein is CASSLGRDRQYEQYF. As DNA, the CDR3 is TGTGCCAGCAGCTTGGGCCGGGACAGGCAATACGAGCAGTACTTC.